Shown below are 17 T cell receptor beta chains from a single sample sequenced in a study of control samples from healthy donors and cancer patients. Repertoires were generated with immunoSEQ multiplex PCR, while TCRdb's copy carries only in-frame clones and drops some. The sample consists of 60,000 to 75,000 clones, over 85% of them appearing once. Sequenced: PBMCs. The receptors were gathered from a man aged 55 to 70 with colorectal cancer.

The V gene is TRBV27, the J gene TRBJ2-1; perhaps D is TRBD1 or TRBD2 (5 bases each). The CDR3 has 16 amino acids. Germline lookup yields CDR1 MNHEY and CDR2 SMNVEV (reference sequence). The V end was cut by 3 bases, the J end by 6 bases, with 18 bases between. This chain's CDR3 is CASSLRTGRARNEQFF. The DNA for the CDR3 is TGTGCCAGCAGTTTGCGGACTGGCAGGGCCCGCAATGAGCAGTTCTTC.

V and J are TRBV5-3 and TRBJ1-6; weak D call: TRBD1 (5 bases). TRBV5-3 qualifies as an ORF whose function is uncertain. The V gene lost 4 bases and the J gene lost 8 bases, with 10 bases spanning the gap. This CDR3 has 13 residues. The CDR3 DNA reads TGTGCCAGAAGCCCCGACAGTCATTCACCCCTCCACTTT. Translating gives CARSPDSHSPLHF.

The chain combines TRBV7-6 with TRBJ2-7; D perhaps matches TRBD2 (7 bases). This CDR3 is 15 amino acids long. V was clipped by 3 bases and J by 2 bases, with 14 bases between them. Germline CDR1 SGHVS, CDR2 FNYEAQ. CDR3 residues: CASSFGGGSPYEQYF. In DNA form, the CDR3 reads TGTGCCAGCAGCTTCGGCGGGGGCAGCCCCTACGAGCAGTACTTC.

The rearrangement uses TRBV5-5 and TRBJ1-1, with D possibly matching TRBD1 (5 bases). Between the trimmed V and J ends, which lost 3 bases and 1 base, there was a span of 19 bases. The CDR3 runs 17 residues. Germline lookup yields CDR1 SGHKS and CDR2 YYEKEE (reference sequence). The CDR3 DNA reads as TGTGCCAGCAGCTCCTTAATCTCGGGGACGCAGAACACTGAAGCTTTCTTT. Protein: CASSSLISGTQNTEAFF.

This sequence joins TRBV12-3 or TRBV12-4 and TRBJ2-3; no definite D call. The CDR3 runs to 13 residues. Trimming left V 3 bases short and J 5 bases short, with 9 bases between. The DNA of the CDR3 is TGTGCCAGCAGTTTGGCTAGGGTAGATACGCAGTATTTT. It translates to CASSLARVDTQYF.

The chain carries TRBV18 and TRBJ1-6, with D possibly TRBD1 on 6 matching bases. The CDR3 covers 17 residues. Germline V gene lookup returns CDR1 KGHSH and CDR2 LQKENI. Trimming took 6 bases from V and 5 from J, leaving 20 bases between them. CDR3: CASSIAGGRGNNSPLHF. CDR3 nucleotide sequence: TGTGCCAGCTCTATCGCCGGGGGCAGGGGAAATAATTCACCCCTCCACTTT.

The DNA of the CDR3 is TGTGCCAGCAGTGTCAGTAACTATGGCTACACCTTC. It yields the protein CASSVSNYGYTF. The chain combines TRBV2 with TRBJ1-2; no firm D call. The CDR3 sequence is 12 residues long. CDR1 and CDR2 from the germline V gene are SNHLY and FYNNEI. The V gene lost 4 bases and the J gene lost 1 base, with 4 bases spanning the gap.

This clone was recorded a few times. The chain combines TRBV14 with TRBJ1-3; no firm D call. Trimming removed 5 bases from V and 4 bases from J, with 6 bases in between. The CDR3 length is 12 residues. Germline lookup yields CDR1 SGHDN and CDR2 FVKESK. The CDR3 region has the DNA TGTGCCAGCAGCTCACAGGGAAACACCATATATTTT. It specifies CASSSQGNTIYF.

This chain connects TRBV4-2 to TRBJ2-7, with 8 bases lining up with TRBD2. This CDR3 region has 15 residues. V shed 4 bases and J 4 bases; nucleotides not matched to a gene: 9. CDR1 is LGHNA, CDR2 YNFKEQ, per germline. CDR3 amino acids: CASSLLSGGSYEQYF. CDR3 nucleotide sequence: TGTGCCAGCAGCCTCCTCAGCGGGGGTTCTTACGAGCAGTACTTC.

The chain joins TRBV7-9 to TRBJ2-6; D gene unclear. The length of the CDR3 is 12 residues. Germline CDR1 and CDR2: SEHNR and FQNEAQ (reference sequence). Trimming stripped 10 bases from V and 3 bases from J, with 7 bases between. The CDR3 coding sequence is TGTGCCACCTTGGTTGGGGCCAACGTCCTGACTTTC. It translates to CATLVGANVLTF.

The chain uses TRBV24-1 and TRBJ2-1; 10 bases map to TRBD2. In germline, CDR1 is KGHDR, CDR2 SFDVKD. The CDR3 totals 14 residues. The V gene end was trimmed by 7 bases and the J gene end by 5 bases; junction bases not matched to a gene: 4. In nucleotides, the CDR3 is TGTGCCACCAGGCAGCGGGGGGGGGACAATGAGCAGTTCTTC. It is translated as CATRQRGGDNEQFF.

This clone was seen just once. The rearrangement links TRBV29-1 to TRBJ2-3, with 10 bases that match TRBD2. The CDR3 length is 17 residues. Trimming removed 4 bases from V and 5 bases from J; junction bases left unmatched: 15. Germline lookup yields CDR1 SQVTM and CDR2 ANQGSEA. The DNA of the CDR3 is TGCAGCGTTGGGAAAGGAAGCGGGGGGGCCTCGGGAGATACGCAGTATTTT. This gives the protein CSVGKGSGGASGDTQYF.

The V gene is TRBV5-6, the J gene TRBJ2-2; 9 nucleotides line up with TRBD1. With V trimmed by 2 bases and J by 6 bases, 5 bases remained unmatched. The CDR3 loop spans 15 amino acids. From germline, CDR1 is SGHDT and CDR2 YYEEEE. This CDR3 is CASSLGTGRAGELFF. DNA for the CDR3: TGTGCCAGCAGCTTAGGGACAGGGAGAGCCGGGGAGCTGTTTTTT.

CDR3 sequence: CASGPPNDPGNTIYF. Here the CDR3 DNA reads TGTGCTAGTGGTCCTCCGAACGATCCTGGAAACACCATATATTTT. The V and J genes are TRBV12-5 and TRBJ1-3; D is unclear. The CDR3 is 15 residues long. The germline CDR1 and CDR2 sequences are LGHNT and FRNRAP. V gave up 5 bases and J gave up 2 bases, with 13 bases separating them.

J is TRBJ1-3 and V is TRBV25-1; 11 bases agree with TRBD1. Germline V gene lookup returns CDR1 MGHDK and CDR2 SYGVNS. This CDR3 is 16 amino acids long. With 2 bases clipped from V and 3 bases from J, the junction kept 3 bases outside the gene matches. The CDR3 loop reads CASSEGTGGLGNTIYF. CDR3 DNA: TGTGCCAGCAGTGAAGGGACAGGGGGGCTTGGAAACACCATATATTTT.

V usage is TRBV28 and J usage is TRBJ1-3; D is uncertain. This CDR3 region has 14 residues. Germline CDR1 is MDHEN and CDR2 is SYDVKM. Trimming removed 5 bases from V and 7 bases from J, with 15 bases in between. CDR3 DNA: TGTGCCAGCAGTGGGAGTAATGTCGGGAACACCATATATTTT. Translated, it gives CASSGSNVGNTIYF.

The genes are TRBV14 and TRBJ2-2; D tentatively fits TRBD1 or TRBD2 (5 bases each). The CDR3 has 14 amino acids. Germline V gene lookup returns CDR1 SGHDN and CDR2 FVKESK. V lost 3 bases and J 7 bases, leaving 12 bases between the germline ends. CDR3 residues: CASSQMRGVGELFF. The CDR3 DNA is TGTGCCAGCAGCCAGATGAGAGGGGTCGGGGAGCTGTTTTTT.